The source of this TCR beta chain is a study of glioma-infiltrating T cells (dated by TCRdb to 2016 to 2017). Context from the whole study: TCR alpha- and beta-chain repertoires were sequenced from glioma tissue, non-neoplastic brain tissue and matched peripheral blood mononuclear cells. Three low-grade glioma patients, roughly eight primary glioblastoma patients, and three non-glioma patients who contributed non-neoplastic brain tissue made up the paired cohort. Each tissue-infiltrating repertoire was compared with the same patient's peripheral blood repertoire to measure divergence between tissue and blood T-cell populations.

Summary of the overall study and its limitations: Very few CDR3 sequences were shared between tissue and blood, attributed to high CDR3 diversity and limited sampling. In non-neoplastic patients, VJ-independent divergence between tissue and blood fell below expectation, whereas in all gliomas, and especially in low-grade gliomas, the divergence rose above expectation. The group comparisons were based on small numbers of patients: three non-neoplastic, three low-grade glioma and roughly eight glioblastoma patients.

TCR alpha and beta CDR3 regions were amplified with the iRepertoire nested amplicon-rescue multiplex PCR (arm-PCR) platform from RNA. For one-step reverse transcription and amplification, about 85-450 ng of tissue mRNA or PBMC total RNA was used as input. Following bead purification, Illumina adapters were added by a secondary multiplex PCR, and libraries between 200 and 400 bp were gel-purified. Internal 6-nucleotide barcodes were carried by the libraries and were used for demultiplexing. Sequencing of libraries was performed on an Illumina MiSeq with 2x220 or 2x250 nucleotide paired-end reads. From the authors' description of their analysis: Paired reads were merged with FLASH 1.2.11 and aligned to the GRCh37 human genome with BWA-MEM before extracting TRA and TRB reads. An IMGT-derived reference of cassette sequences and CDR3 motifs, with pseudogenes included, was used for V and J assignment. Reads were translated in three frames, and productive CDR3s were defined as those with a C...FGXG motif and no stop codons. Clonotypes were defined as unique combinations of V-J cassette pair and CDR3 amino acid sequence. Hamming distance filtering was applied to reads, with thresholds set by the sequence error rate of each sample in mapped regions. The public sequencing data were trimmed at Q25 with fastp and processed into clonotypes with MiXCR by TCRdb, which kept only in-frame beta chains. Each record represents a unique CDR3 protein, reported with the most common genes and DNA among its rows. These V and J calls rely on TCRdb rather than the paper's analysis. Here the sample has about 140,000 distinct CDR3 sequences; about 39% occur a single time. The ten largest account for roughly 20% of the sample.

Reading the germline V gene (reference sequence) gives CDR1 DFQATT and CDR2 SNEGSKA. The germline ends are 18 bases apart after V is trimmed by 6 bases and J by 4 bases. The CDR3 runs 14 amino acids, cysteine and phenylalanine included. Solely the CDR3 DNA is kept, with 42 bases framed from the first base. The table lists this clonotype with a few counts. Its target antigen remains unknown. No quality values exist for individual bases; no much larger clone is one base distant. The material sequenced was glioma tissue, nonneoplastic brain tissue, or PBMCs (not recorded which). The receptor was derived from a human donor with low-grade glioma or glioblastoma, undergoing nonglioma brain surgery, or in good health (not recorded which). The chain uses TRBV20-1 and TRBJ2-5; the D gene could be TRBD1 or TRBD2, each one agreeing over 6 bases. The CDR3 protein: CSARLWGAGETQYF. The DNA is as follows: TGCAGTGCCAGGTTGTGGGGGGCCGGAGAGACCCAGTACTTC.